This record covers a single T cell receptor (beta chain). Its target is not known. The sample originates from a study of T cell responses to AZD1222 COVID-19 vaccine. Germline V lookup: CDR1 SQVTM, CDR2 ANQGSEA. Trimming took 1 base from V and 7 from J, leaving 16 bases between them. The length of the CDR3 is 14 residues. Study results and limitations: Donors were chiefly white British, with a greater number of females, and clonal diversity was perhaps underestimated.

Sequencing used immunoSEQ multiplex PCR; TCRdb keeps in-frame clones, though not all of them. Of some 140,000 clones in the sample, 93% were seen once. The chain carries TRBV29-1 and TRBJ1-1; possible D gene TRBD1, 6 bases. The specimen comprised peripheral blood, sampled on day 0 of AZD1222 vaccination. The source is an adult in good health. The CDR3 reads CSVEVEGQGYEAFF. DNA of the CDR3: TGCAGCGTTGAAGTGGAGGGACAAGGGTATGAAGCTTTCTTT.